What follows are 21 T cell receptor beta chains derived from one specimen sequenced in a study of T cell responses to AZD1222 COVID-19 vaccine (dated by TCRdb to the early 2020s). Library method: the immunoSEQ multiplex PCR assay. TCRdb obtained this table from immuneACCESS and retained in-frame rearrangements with V and J assigned. These tables miss some clones; where compared with another copy, unresolved V genes account for less than half of the shortfall, and the remainder is unexplained. The sample table holds about 160,000 clones, of which 70% to 90% were seen once. Of the sample, 4% to 5.5% is held by the ten largest clones. Read against the paper, the sample's time point label means: about 28 days (+/-7) after the second vaccine dose. This specimen was peripheral blood, taken 28 days after the second AZD1222 dose. All receptors derive from an adult who received the AZD1222 COVID-19 vaccine.

For this clone: The same CDR3 is also encoded by other DNA sequences in this sample. The V gene is TRBV3-1 (or the pseudogene TRBV3-2), the J gene TRBJ1-1; the match to TRBD1 covers 7 bases. Germline CDR1 LGHDT, CDR2 YNNKEL (reference sequence). This CDR3 comprises 13 residues. Trimming took 1 base from V and 5 from J; bases not matched to a gene: 1. For the CDR3, the DNA is TGTGCCAGCAGCCAAGGACAGGGAACTGAAGCTTTCTTT. This codes for CASSQGQGTEAFF.

This chain links TRBV12-5 with TRBJ1-1, with D perhaps matching TRBD1 (5 bases). V was pared by 7 bases and J by 7 bases, with 16 bases between. The CDR3 is 13 residues long. Germline values: CDR1 LGHNT, CDR2 FRNRAP. The CDR3 sequence: CASDPRGDGEAFF. The CDR3 DNA sequence: TGTGCTAGTGACCCAAGAGGGGACGGTGAAGCTTTCTTT.

The J gene is TRBJ1-6, the V gene TRBV2; tentatively, D is TRBD1 (6 bases). Germline V gene lookup returns CDR1 SNHLY and CDR2 FYNNEI. The CDR3 covers 13 residues. Deletions cut 8 bases from V and 5 bases from J, with 10 bases between. This CDR3 reads CASRTENNSPLHF. CDR3 sequence (DNA): TGTGCCAGCCGGACAGAAAATAATTCACCCCTCCACTTT. The full variable domain, rest sourced from reference TRBV2 and TRBJ1-6, is EPEVTQTPSHQVTQMGQEVILRCVPISNHLYFYWYRQILGQKVEFLVSFYNNEISEKSEIFDDQFSVERPDGSNFTLKIRSTKLEDSAMYFCASRTENNSPLHFGNGTRLTVT.

V is TRBV7-2 and J is TRBJ2-7; 9 nucleotides agree with TRBD2. The CDR3 consists of 14 residues. CDR1 SGHTA and CDR2 FQGNSA come from the germline V gene. The V segment lost 1 base and the J segment 9 bases; nucleotides outside the gene matches: 7. The CDR3 loop is CASSLGGTSYVQYF. For the CDR3, the DNA is TGTGCCAGCAGCTTAGGGGGGACTAGCTATGTGCAGTACTTC.

This clone has a single count. The genes are TRBV23-1 and TRBJ2-5, with 12 bases identical to TRBD1. TRBV23-1 is given ORF status, its function remaining uncertain. CDR3 length: 17 residues. V lost 0 bases and J lost 3; bases outside the gene matches: 5. In DNA, the CDR3 is TGCGCCAGCAGTCAATCGTGGGGACAGGGGGCGGAAGAGACCCAGTACTTC. Translation gives CASSQSWGQGAEETQYF.

V is TRBV25-1 and J is TRBJ1-4, with unresolved D. The germline gives CDR1 MGHDK, CDR2 SYGVNS. V dropped 2 bases and J dropped 8 bases, with 12 bases sitting between them. The CDR3 is 14 amino acids. The CDR3 sequence: CASSEGGRVEKLFF. The CDR3, as DNA: TGTGCCAGCAGTGAAGGTGGACGTGTAGAAAAACTGTTTTTT.

This chain uses TRBV6-5 with TRBJ2-1; 7 nucleotides agree with TRBD2. J was trimmed by 7 bases and V by 7 bases; bases with no gene match: 7. The CDR3 is made up of 13 amino acids. The germline V gene has CDR1 MNHEY and CDR2 SVGAGI. This CDR3 is CASISVGGNEQFF. The CDR3 bases are TGTGCCAGCATCTCTGTCGGGGGGAATGAGCAGTTCTTC.

This chain connects TRBV4-2 to TRBJ2-2; TRBD1 matches 7 bases. The CDR3 runs 14 residues. Germline trimming cut 4 bases from V and 6 bases from J; bases unmatched to any gene: 5. Germline CDR1 reads LGHNA; CDR2 reads YNFKEQ. The CDR3 region is CASSLSQGAGELFF. CDR3 sequence (DNA): TGTGCCAGCAGCCTTTCCCAGGGGGCCGGGGAGCTGTTTTTT.

The chain employs TRBV5-1 and TRBJ1-6; maybe TRBD1 (6 bases). The V end lost 4 bases, the J end lost 8 bases, and 10 bases lay between the germline ends. Germline assignment: CDR1 SGHRS and CDR2 YFSETQ. This CDR3 comprises 13 residues. The CDR3 sequence is CASSADRYSPLHF. CDR3 DNA sequence: TGCGCCAGCAGCGCCGACAGGTATTCACCCCTCCACTTT.

The chain carries TRBV18 and TRBJ2-7, with 7 bases lining up with TRBD1. The J segment lost 4 bases and the V segment lost 3 bases, leaving 3 bases of the junction unmatched. CDR3 length: 13 residues. Germline V CDR1 and CDR2: KGHSH, LQKENI. CDR3 in DNA: TGTGCCAGCTCACCGGACAGGTCGTACGAGCAGTACTTC. Its translation: CASSPDRSYEQYF.

This chain uses TRBV5-1 with TRBJ1-1; 7 nucleotides align to TRBD1. The trim removed 1 base at V and 2 bases at J, leaving 8 bases unmatched. This CDR3 is 16 amino acids long. Per germline, CDR1 SGHRS and CDR2 YFSETQ. The DNA of the CDR3 is TGCGCCAGCAGCTTGTGGGCAGGGGGAGGAAACACTGAAGCTTTCTTT. As protein: CASSLWAGGGNTEAFF.

This chain connects TRBV6-5 to TRBJ1-5; D perhaps matches TRBD1 (5 bases). Trimming cost V 7 bases and J 4 bases, with 11 bases left between them. Germline lookup yields CDR1 MNHEY and CDR2 SVGAGI. This CDR3 comprises 13 residues. The CDR3 DNA follows: TGTGCCAGCACCTCAGGGTGGAATCAGCCCCAGCATTTT. Translated, it gives CASTSGWNQPQHF.

This clone is a singleton in its sample. The genes are TRBV6-5 and TRBJ2-5; 10 bases are a match to TRBD2. Germline values: CDR1 MNHEY, CDR2 SVGAGI. V dropped 6 bases and J dropped 4; count of bases not matched to a gene: 5. The CDR3 totals 14 residues. CDR3 sequence (DNA): TGTGCCAGCAGAAGCGGGGGGGGCCCAGAGACCCAGTACTTC. Translating gives CASRSGGGPETQYF.

The gene calls are TRBV27 and TRBJ1-1; 7 bases fit TRBD1. Trimming cost V 5 bases and J 6 bases; bases outside gene matches: 6. From germline, CDR1 is MNHEY and CDR2 SMNVEV (reference sequence). The CDR3 is 13 residues long. CDR3 sequence: CASSAPGQPEAFF. CDR3 nucleotide sequence: TGTGCCAGCAGTGCGCCGGGACAGCCTGAAGCTTTCTTT.

The chain is built from TRBV19 and TRBJ1-4, with TRBD1 as a possible D gene (5 bases). The CDR3 is 14 residues long. The V end lost 3 bases, the J end lost 7 bases, and 12 bases lay between the germline ends. CDR1 is LNHDA, CDR2 SQIVND, per germline (reference sequence). The CDR3 loop is CASSIFQGPEKLFF. The CDR3 bases are TGTGCCAGTAGTATCTTTCAGGGCCCTGAAAAACTGTTTTTT.

The chain links TRBV20-1 to TRBJ2-4, with D tentatively TRBD2 (6 bases). Per the germline V gene, CDR1 is DFQATT and CDR2 is SNEGSKA (reference sequence). The CDR3 is 11 residues long. The DNA of the CDR3 is TGCGGACTGGGGGGTGAAAACATTCAGTACTTC. Translating it yields CGLGGENIQYF.

The chain couples TRBV19 to TRBJ1-5, with D unclear. CDR3 length: 15 residues. Germline CDR1 LNHDA, CDR2 SQIVND (reference sequence). Trimming left V 3 bases short and J 8 bases short, with 17 bases between. The CDR3 protein is CASSMGADNMKPQHF. CDR3 bases: TGTGCCAGTAGTATGGGAGCAGACAATATGAAGCCCCAGCATTTT. The full variable domain, its missing parts supplied by reference TRBV19 and TRBJ1-5, is DGGITQSPKYLFRKEGQNVTLSCEQNLNHDAMYWYRQDPGQGLRLIYYSQIVNDFQKGDIAEGYSVSREKKESFPLTVTSAQKNPTAFYLCASSMGADNMKPQHFGDGTRLSIL.

The rearrangement links TRBV4-2 to TRBJ2-7; the D gene is possibly TRBD2 (5 bases). V gave up 4 bases and J gave up 3 bases, with 19 bases separating them. CDR3 size: 16 residues. The germline CDR1 and CDR2 sequences are LGHNA and YNFKEQ. CDR3: CASSPIEAATNYEQYF. The CDR3 DNA reads as TGTGCCAGCAGCCCCATCGAGGCGGCGACTAACTACGAGCAGTACTTC.

CDR3 protein: CASRPGTANEKLFF. CDR3 nucleotide sequence: TGTGCCAGCAGACCCGGGACCGCCAATGAAAAACTGTTTTTT. V gene TRBV2 combines with J gene TRBJ1-4; perhaps TRBD1 as D (5 bases). The CDR3 runs 14 residues. The germline V gene has CDR1 SNHLY and CDR2 FYNNEI. V was pared by 6 bases and J by 5 bases, with 13 bases between.

The V gene is TRBV5-1, the J gene TRBJ1-6, with 9 bases matching TRBD1. This CDR3 spans 18 amino acids. The trim removed 0 bases at V and 6 bases at J, leaving 10 bases unmatched. Per the germline V gene, CDR1 is SGHRS and CDR2 is YFSETQ. In nucleotides, the CDR3 is TGCGCCAGCAGCTTGGTAGGACAGGGGCTCCAACTTAATTCACCCCTCCACTTT. Encoded protein: CASSLVGQGLQLNSPLHF. Looking up the rest from reference TRBV5-1 and TRBJ1-6 gives the full variable domain: KAGVTQTPRYLIKTRGQQVTLSCSPISGHRSVSWYQQTPGQGLQFLFEYFSETQRNKGNFPGRFSGRQFSNSRSEMNVSTLELGDSALYLCASSLVGQGLQLNSPLHFGNGTRLTVT.

The chain recombines TRBV11-2 with TRBJ2-1; D is possibly TRBD1 (5 bases). The V gene's germline CDR1 is SGHAT and CDR2 FQNNGV. V gave up 3 bases and J gave up 10 bases, with 16 bases separating them. The CDR3 length is 14 residues. The CDR3 is CASSFMGPESEQFF. For the CDR3, the DNA is TGTGCCAGCAGCTTTATGGGGCCGGAGTCGGAGCAGTTCTTC.